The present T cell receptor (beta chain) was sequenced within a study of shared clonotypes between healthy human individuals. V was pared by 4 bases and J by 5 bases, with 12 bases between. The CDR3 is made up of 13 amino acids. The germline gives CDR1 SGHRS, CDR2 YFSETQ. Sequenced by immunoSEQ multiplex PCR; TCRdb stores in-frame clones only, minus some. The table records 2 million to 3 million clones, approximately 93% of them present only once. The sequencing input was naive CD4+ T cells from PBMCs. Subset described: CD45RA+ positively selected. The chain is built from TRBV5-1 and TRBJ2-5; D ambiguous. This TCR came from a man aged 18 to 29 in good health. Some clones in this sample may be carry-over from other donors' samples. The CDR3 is CASSRTWGETQYF. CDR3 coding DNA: TGCGCCAGCAGCAGGACCTGGGGTGAGACCCAGTACTTC.